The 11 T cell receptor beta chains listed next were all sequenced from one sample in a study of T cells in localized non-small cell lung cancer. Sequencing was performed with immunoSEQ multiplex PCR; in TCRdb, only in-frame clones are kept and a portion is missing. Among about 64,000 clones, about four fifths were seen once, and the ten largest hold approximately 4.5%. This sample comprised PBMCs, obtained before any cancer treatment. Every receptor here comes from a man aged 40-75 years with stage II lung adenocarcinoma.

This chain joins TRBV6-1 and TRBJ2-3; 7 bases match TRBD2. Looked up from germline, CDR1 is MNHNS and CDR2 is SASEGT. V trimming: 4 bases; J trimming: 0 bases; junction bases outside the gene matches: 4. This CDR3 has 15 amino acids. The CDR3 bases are TGTGCCAGCAGTGGGCTAGCGGTTAGCACAGATACGCAGTATTTT. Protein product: CASSGLAVSTDTQYF.

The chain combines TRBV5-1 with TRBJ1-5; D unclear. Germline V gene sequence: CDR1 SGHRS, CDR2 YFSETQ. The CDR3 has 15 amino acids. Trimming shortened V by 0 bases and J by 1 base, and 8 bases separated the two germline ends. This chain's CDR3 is CASSLDHRSNQPQHF. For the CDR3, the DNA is TGCGCCAGCAGCTTGGACCACAGAAGCAATCAGCCCCAGCATTTT. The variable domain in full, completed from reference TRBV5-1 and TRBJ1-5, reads KAGVTQTPRYLIKTRGQQVTLSCSPISGHRSVSWYQQTPGQGLQFLFEYFSETQRNKGNFPGRFSGRQFSNSRSEMNVSTLELGDSALYLCASSLDHRSNQPQHFGDGTRLSIL.

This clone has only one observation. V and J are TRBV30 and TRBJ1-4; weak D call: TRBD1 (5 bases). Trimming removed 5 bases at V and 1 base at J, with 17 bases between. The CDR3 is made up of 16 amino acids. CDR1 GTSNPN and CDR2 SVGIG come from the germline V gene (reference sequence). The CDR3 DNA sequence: TGTGCCTGGGCGACGGACATATCTGGAACTAATGAAAAACTGTTTTTT. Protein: CAWATDISGTNEKLFF.

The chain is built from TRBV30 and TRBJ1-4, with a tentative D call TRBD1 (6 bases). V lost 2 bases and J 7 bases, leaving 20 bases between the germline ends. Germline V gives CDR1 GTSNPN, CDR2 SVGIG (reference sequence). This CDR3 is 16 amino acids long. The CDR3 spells CAWSRVQWGRVEKLFF. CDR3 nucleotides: TGTGCCTGGAGTCGTGTACAGTGGGGGCGCGTTGAAAAACTGTTTTTT.

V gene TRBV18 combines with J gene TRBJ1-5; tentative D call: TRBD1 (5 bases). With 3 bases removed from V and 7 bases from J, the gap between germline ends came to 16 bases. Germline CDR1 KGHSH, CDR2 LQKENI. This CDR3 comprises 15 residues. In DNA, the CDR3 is TGTGCCAGCTCACCCGGGACCCAAACCAACCAGCCCCAGCATTTT. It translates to CASSPGTQTNQPQHF.

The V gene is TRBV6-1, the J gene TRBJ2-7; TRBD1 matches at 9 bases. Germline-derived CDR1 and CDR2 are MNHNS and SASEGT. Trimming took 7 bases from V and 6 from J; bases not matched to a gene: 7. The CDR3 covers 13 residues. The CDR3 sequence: CASIWDRAGEQYF. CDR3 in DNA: TGTGCCAGCATCTGGGACAGGGCTGGCGAGCAGTACTTC.

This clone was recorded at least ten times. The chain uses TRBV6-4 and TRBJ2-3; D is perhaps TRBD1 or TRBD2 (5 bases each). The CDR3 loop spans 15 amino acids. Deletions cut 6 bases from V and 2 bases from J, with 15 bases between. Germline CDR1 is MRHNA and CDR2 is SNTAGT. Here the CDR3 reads CASRRDPSYTDTQYF. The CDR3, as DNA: TGTGCCAGCAGGAGGGACCCCTCTTACACAGATACGCAGTATTTT.

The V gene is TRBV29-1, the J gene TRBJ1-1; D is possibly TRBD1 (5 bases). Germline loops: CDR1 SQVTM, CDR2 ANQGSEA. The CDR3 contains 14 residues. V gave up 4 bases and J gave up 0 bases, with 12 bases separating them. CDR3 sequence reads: CSVAGDRLNTEAFF. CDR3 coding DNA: TGCAGCGTTGCGGGGGACCGGTTGAACACTGAAGCTTTCTTT.

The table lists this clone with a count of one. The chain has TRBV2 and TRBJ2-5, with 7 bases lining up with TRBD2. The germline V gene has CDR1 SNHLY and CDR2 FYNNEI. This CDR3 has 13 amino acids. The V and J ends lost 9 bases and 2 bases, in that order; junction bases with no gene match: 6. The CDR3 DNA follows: TGTGCCAGTAAGCTAGCGGTGCAAGAGACCCAGTACTTC. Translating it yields CASKLAVQETQYF. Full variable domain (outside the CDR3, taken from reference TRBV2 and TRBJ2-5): EPEVTQTPSHQVTQMGQEVILRCVPISNHLYFYWYRQILGQKVEFLVSFYNNEISEKSEIFDDQFSVERPDGSNFTLKIRSTKLEDSAMYFCASKLAVQETQYFGPGTRLLVL.

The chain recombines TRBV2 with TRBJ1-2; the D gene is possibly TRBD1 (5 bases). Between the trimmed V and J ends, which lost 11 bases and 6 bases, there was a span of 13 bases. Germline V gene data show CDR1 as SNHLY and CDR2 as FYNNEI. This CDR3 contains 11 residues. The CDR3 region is CAGGGDHGYTF. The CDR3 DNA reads TGTGCCGGTGGGGGGGACCATGGCTACACCTTC.

CDR3 protein: CASSNTGSSYNEQFF. In DNA form, the CDR3 reads TGCGCCAGCAGTAACACTGGTAGCTCCTACAATGAGCAGTTCTTC. The rearrangement links TRBV10-1 to TRBJ2-1, with no clear D. V lost 5 bases and J lost 0, with 11 bases in between. The CDR3 is 15 amino acids. Germline V gene sequence: CDR1 WNHNN, CDR2 SYGVQD (reference sequence).